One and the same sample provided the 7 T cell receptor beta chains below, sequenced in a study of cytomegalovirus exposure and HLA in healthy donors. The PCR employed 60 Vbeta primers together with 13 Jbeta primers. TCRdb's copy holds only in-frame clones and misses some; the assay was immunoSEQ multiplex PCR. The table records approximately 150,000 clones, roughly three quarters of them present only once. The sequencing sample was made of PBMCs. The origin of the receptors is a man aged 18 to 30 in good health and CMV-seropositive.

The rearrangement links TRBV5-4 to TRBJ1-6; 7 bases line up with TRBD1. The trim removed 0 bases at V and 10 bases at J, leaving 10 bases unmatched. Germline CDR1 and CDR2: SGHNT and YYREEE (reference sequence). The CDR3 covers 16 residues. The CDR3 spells CASSLGQGKGASPLHF. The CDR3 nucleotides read TGTGCCAGCAGCTTGGGACAGGGAAAAGGGGCATCACCCCTCCACTTT.

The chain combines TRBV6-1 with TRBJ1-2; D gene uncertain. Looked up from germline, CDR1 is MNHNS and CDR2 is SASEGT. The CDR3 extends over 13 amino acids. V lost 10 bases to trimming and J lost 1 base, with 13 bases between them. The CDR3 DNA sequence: TGTGCCACCCCCCGAGTTGTTAACTATGGCTACACCTTC. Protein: CATPRVVNYGYTF.

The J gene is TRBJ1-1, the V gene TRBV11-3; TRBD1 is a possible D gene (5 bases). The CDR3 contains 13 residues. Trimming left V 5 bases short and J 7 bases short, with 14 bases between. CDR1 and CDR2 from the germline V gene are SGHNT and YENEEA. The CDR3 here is CASSRDRSSEAFF. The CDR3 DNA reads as TGTGCCAGCAGCCGCGACAGAAGTAGTGAAGCTTTCTTT.

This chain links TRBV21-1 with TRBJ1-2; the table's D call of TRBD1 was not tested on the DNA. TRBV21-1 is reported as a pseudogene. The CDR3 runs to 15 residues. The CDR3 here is CASSRFGQQDGGYTF. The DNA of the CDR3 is TGTGCCAGCAGCAGATTTGGACAGCAAGACGGTGGCTACACCTTC.

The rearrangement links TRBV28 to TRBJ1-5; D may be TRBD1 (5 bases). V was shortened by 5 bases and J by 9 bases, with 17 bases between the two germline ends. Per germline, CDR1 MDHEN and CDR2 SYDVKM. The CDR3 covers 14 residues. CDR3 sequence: CASSLKGMVRPQHF. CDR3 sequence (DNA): TGTGCCAGCAGTCTCAAGGGGATGGTGAGGCCCCAGCATTTT.

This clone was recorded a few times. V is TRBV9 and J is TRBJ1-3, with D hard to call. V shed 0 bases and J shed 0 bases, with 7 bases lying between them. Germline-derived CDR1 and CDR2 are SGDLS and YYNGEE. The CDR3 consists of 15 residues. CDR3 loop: CASSVAAVSGNTIYF. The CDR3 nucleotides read TGTGCCAGCAGCGTAGCGGCGGTCTCTGGAAACACCATATATTTT.

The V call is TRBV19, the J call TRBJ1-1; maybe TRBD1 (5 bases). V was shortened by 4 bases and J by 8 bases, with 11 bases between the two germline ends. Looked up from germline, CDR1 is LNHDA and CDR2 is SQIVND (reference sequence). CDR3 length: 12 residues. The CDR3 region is CASSTRQTEAFF. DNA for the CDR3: TGTGCCAGTAGTACCCGACAGACAGAAGCTTTCTTT. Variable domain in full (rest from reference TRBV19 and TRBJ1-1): DGGITQSPKYLFRKEGQNVTLSCEQNLNHDAMYWYRQDPGQGLRLIYYSQIVNDFQKGDIAEGYSVSREKKESFPLTVTSAQKNPTAFYLCASSTRQTEAFFGQGTRLTVV.